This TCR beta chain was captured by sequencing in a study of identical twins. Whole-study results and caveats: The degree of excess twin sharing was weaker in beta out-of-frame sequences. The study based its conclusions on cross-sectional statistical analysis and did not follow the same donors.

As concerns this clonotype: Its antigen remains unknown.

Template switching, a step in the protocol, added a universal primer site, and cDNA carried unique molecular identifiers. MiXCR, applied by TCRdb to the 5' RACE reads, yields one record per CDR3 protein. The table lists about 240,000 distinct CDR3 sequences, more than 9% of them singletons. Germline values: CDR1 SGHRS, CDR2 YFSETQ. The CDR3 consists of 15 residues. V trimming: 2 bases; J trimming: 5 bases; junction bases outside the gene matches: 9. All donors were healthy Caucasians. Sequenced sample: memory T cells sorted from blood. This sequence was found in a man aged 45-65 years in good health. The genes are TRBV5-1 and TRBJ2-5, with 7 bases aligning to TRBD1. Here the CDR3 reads CASSLNRQGRETQYF. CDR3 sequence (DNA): TGCGCCAGCAGCTTAAATAGACAGGGTAGGGAGACCCAGTACTTC.